There are a few counts of the clone carrying this TCR beta chain. The record originates from a study of blood T cell repertoires in COVID-19. The CDR3 runs to 17 residues. Germline-derived CDR1 and CDR2 are SGDLS and YYNGEE. Losses at the gene ends were 0 bases for V and 1 base for J; bases not matched to a gene: 5. In the source study's methods: Scientists estimated how many nucleated cells there were by amplifying reference gene primers. Data came from immunoSEQ multiplex PCR; TCRdb stores just in-frame clones and leaves some out. V and J calls and clone size come straight from that table; D and trimming were deduced from the DNA. The sample comprises 25,000 to 35,000 clones, about 85% of which are singletons, and roughly 23% rests with the top ten.

The sequence was obtained from a human donor in a cohort sampled during active COVID-19. Input material: peripheral blood. This chain connects TRBV9 to TRBJ2-3, with 10 bases aligning to TRBD2. CDR3 amino acids: CASSVGASGGRTDTQYF. The CDR3 DNA reads TGTGCCAGCAGCGTAGGGGCTAGCGGGGGCCGCACAGATACGCAGTATTTT.